These 29 T cell receptor beta chains were all obtained from the same sample, sequenced in a study of T cells in Graves' hyperthyroidism and ophthalmopathy. Amplified regions were TCR beta CDR3 sequences from RNA transcripts. First-round RT-PCR with HTBI primers amplified the TCR CDR3 region. A single record per CDR3 protein comes from TCRdb applying MiXCR to the multiplex PCR reads. Seen here are approximately 620,000 distinct CDR3 sequences, around 15% observed once, and the top ten hold roughly 3.4%. Material for sequencing was blood. Source of these receptors: a woman aged 40 to 49 with Graves' ophthalmopathy.

This clonotype has a handful of counts. V and J are TRBV6-1 and TRBJ2-1; D not certain. Between the trimmed V and J ends, which lost 6 bases and 9 bases, there was a span of 9 bases. There are 11 residues in the CDR3. The V gene's germline CDR1 is MNHNS and CDR2 SASEGT. The CDR3 nucleotides read TGTGCCAGCAGGCTAATGGGTGAGCAGTTCTTC. Protein sequence: CASRLMGEQFF.

In its sample, this clonotype was seen a few times. The gene calls are TRBV28 and TRBJ1-4, with D perhaps matching TRBD1 (6 bases). Germline assignment: CDR1 MDHEN and CDR2 SYDVKM. The V and J ends lost 7 bases and 5 bases respectively, with 14 bases between them. CDR3 length equals 14 residues. CDR3 DNA: TGTGCCAGCACTATGACAGGAGTCAATGAAAAACTGTTTTTT. It codes for CASTMTGVNEKLFF.

The genes are TRBV10-3 and TRBJ1-6; no firm D call. This CDR3 region has 15 residues. The V gene lost 2 bases and the J gene lost 8 bases, with 13 bases spanning the gap. Germline-derived CDR1 and CDR2 are ENHRY and SYGVKD. The CDR3 loop reads CAISERADPDSPLHF. Written as DNA, the CDR3 is TGTGCCATCAGTGAGCGGGCAGACCCCGATTCACCCCTCCACTTT.

CDR3 bases: TGTGCCAGCACTAAACGGTACAATGAGCAGTTCTTC. It codes for CASTKRYNEQFF. The chain uses TRBV6-2 or TRBV6-3 and TRBJ2-1; D gene unclear. CDR1 is MNHEY, CDR2 SVGEGT, per germline. The CDR3 consists of 12 residues. Trimming pared 7 bases from V and 4 bases from J, leaving 8 bases between.

The chain carries TRBV6-9 and TRBJ2-6; D perhaps matches TRBD2 (5 bases). Germline CDR1 MNHGY, CDR2 SVAAGI. Between the trimmed V and J ends, which lost 4 bases and 4 bases, there was a span of 8 bases. CDR3 size: 14 residues. Written as DNA, the CDR3 is TGTGCCAGCAGTTCCCCGGGGGGGGCCAACGTCCTGACTTTC. Translating gives CASSSPGGANVLTF.

There are many counts of this clonotype. This chain joins TRBV7-2 and TRBJ2-7, with D unclear. Between the trimmed V and J ends, which lost 5 bases and 2 bases, there was a span of 10 bases. Germline V CDR1 and CDR2: SGHTA, FQGNSA. The CDR3 length is 13 residues. CDR3 region: CASSPYGPYEQYF. CDR3 sequence (DNA): TGTGCCAGCAGCCCTTACGGCCCCTACGAGCAGTACTTC.

Ten or more counts support this clonotype. V and J are TRBV28 and TRBJ2-2; D may correspond to TRBD1 or TRBD2 (6 bases each). This CDR3 has 18 amino acids. Trimming removed 3 bases at V and 3 bases at J, with 20 bases between. Germline V lookup: CDR1 MDHEN, CDR2 SYDVKM. The CDR3 DNA sequence: TGTGCCAGCAGTTTTGGGGGCCGTGGAGGGGGTTACACCGGGGAGCTGTTTTTT. Its translation: CASSFGGRGGGYTGELFF.

This clonotype was picked up a small number of times. The chain carries TRBV4-1 and TRBJ1-4; 11 nucleotides agree with TRBD1. Per germline, CDR1 MGHRA and CDR2 YSYEKL. V gave up 4 bases and J gave up 2 bases; unmatched junction bases: 3. The CDR3 has 16 amino acids. The DNA of the CDR3 is TGCGCCAGCAGCCCCGGGGACAGGGGGACTAATGAAAAACTGTTTTTT. It translates to CASSPGDRGTNEKLFF.

The chain couples TRBV11-2 to TRBJ2-3, with TRBD2 matching 12 bases. The CDR3 sequence is 14 residues long. V gave up 1 base and J gave up 14 bases; unmatched junction bases: 7. Germline CDR1 and CDR2: SGHAT and FQNNGV. In DNA form, the CDR3 reads TGTGCCAGCAGCTTAGGAGGAGCTAGCGGGAGGGGGTATTTT. It encodes CASSLGGASGRGYF.

The chain has TRBV6-1 and TRBJ1-3, with D hard to call. This CDR3 is 14 amino acids long. Germline loops: CDR1 MNHNS, CDR2 SASEGT. V was pared by 5 bases and J by 4 bases, with 12 bases between. The CDR3 bases are TGTGCCAGCAGTCCCGGGGAGTCCGGAAACACCATATATTTT. Its protein product is CASSPGESGNTIYF.

This clonotype was detected many times. This chain uses TRBV3-1 with TRBJ2-5; D is tentatively TRBD1 or TRBD2 (5 bases each). The V gene lost 1 base and the J gene lost 1 base, with 19 bases spanning the gap. The CDR3 sequence is 18 residues long. Germline lookup yields CDR1 LGHDT and CDR2 YNNKEL (reference sequence). This CDR3 reads CASSQVFRSGPFQETQYF. The CDR3 DNA reads as TGTGCCAGCAGCCAAGTATTTCGATCGGGGCCCTTCCAAGAGACCCAGTACTTC.

This clonotype has ten or more counts. This rearrangement joins TRBV2 to TRBJ1-2; a possible D gene is TRBD1 (6 bases). Trimming took 6 bases from V and 5 from J, leaving 16 bases between them. Per the germline V gene, CDR1 is SNHLY and CDR2 is FYNNEI. The CDR3 totals 14 residues. The CDR3 DNA is TGTGCCAGCAGAGGGGGGGGGGAAGGATATGGCTACACCTTC. Translating it yields CASRGGGEGYGYTF.

Only a few counts were recorded for this clonotype. The chain links TRBV27 to TRBJ1-2; D remains ambiguous. This CDR3 is built from 14 residues. CDR1 and CDR2 from the germline V gene are MNHEY and SMNVEV (reference sequence). V lost 5 bases and J lost 5, with 15 bases in between. CDR3 loop: CASSIAHGSYGYTF. DNA of the CDR3: TGTGCCAGCAGTATCGCCCATGGCAGTTATGGCTACACCTTC.

This clonotype was observed a few times. The CDR3 reads CASSLSLAIQETQYF. For the CDR3, the DNA is TGCGCCAGCAGCTTGTCCCTAGCGATACAAGAGACCCAGTACTTC. J is TRBJ2-5 and V is TRBV5-1; a possible D gene is TRBD2 (6 bases). In germline, CDR1 is SGHRS, CDR2 YFSETQ. The CDR3 covers 15 residues. Trimming left V 1 base short and J 2 bases short, with 12 bases between.

Ten or more counts support this clonotype. The rearrangement links TRBV12-3 or TRBV12-4 to TRBJ2-1; tentatively, D is TRBD2 (5 bases). With 9 bases removed from V and 0 bases from J, the gap between germline ends came to 18 bases. This CDR3 region has 16 residues. The CDR3 bases are TGTGCCAGATTAGGGCGGGCGCCTATCTCCTACAATGAGCAGTTCTTC. The encoded protein is CARLGRAPISYNEQFF.

In this sample, this clonotype turned up many times. The J gene is TRBJ1-5, the V gene TRBV30; the D gene is possibly TRBD1 (6 bases). The germline V gene has CDR1 GTSNPN and CDR2 SVGIG (reference sequence). This CDR3 contains 14 residues. Trimming took 3 bases from V and 1 from J, leaving 10 bases between them. The CDR3 DNA reads TGTGCCTGGAGAGGTGGACAGAGCAATCAGCCCCAGCATTTT. It yields the protein CAWRGGQSNQPQHF.

The sample holds many counts of this clonotype. One end of the junction is discordant with germline, which a read error may explain. This sequence joins TRBV7-9 and TRBJ2-7; 8 nucleotides agree with TRBD2. Germline V gives CDR1 SEHNR, CDR2 FQNEAQ (reference sequence). CDR3 length: 16 amino acids. CDR3 residues: CASSVADSSGNYEQYF. The CDR3, as DNA: TGTGCCAGCAGCGTAGCTGATAGTAGCGGGAACTACGAGCAGTACTTC.

The chain carries TRBV29-1 and TRBJ2-7, with D tentatively TRBD1 (6 bases). This CDR3 spans 14 amino acids. The V gene lost 6 bases and the J gene lost 1 base, with 16 bases spanning the gap. Germline V CDR1 and CDR2: SQVTM, ANQGSEA. Here the CDR3 reads CSVTHQGRSYEQYF. CDR3 sequence (DNA): TGCAGCGTAACACACCAGGGGAGATCCTACGAGCAGTACTTC.

The gene calls are TRBV2 and TRBJ1-3, with TRBD1 identical over 8 bases. The junction had 6 bases not matched to a gene; V was cut back by 4 bases and J by 7 bases. Looked up from germline, CDR1 is SNHLY and CDR2 is FYNNEI. The CDR3 has 14 amino acids. The CDR3 DNA sequence: TGTGCCAGCAGTGCGGACAGGGAGAGGAACACCATATATTTT. Translation gives CASSADRERNTIYF.

This clonotype was found many times. The rearrangement joins TRBV20-1 to TRBJ1-2, with D unresolved. The CDR3 spans 14 residues. The V end was cut by 0 bases, the J end by 5 bases, with 13 bases between. From germline, CDR1 is DFQATT and CDR2 SNEGSKA (reference sequence). CDR3 sequence (DNA): TGCAGTGCTAGAGATCAGCGGGCAAGGTATGGCTACACCTTC. Protein sequence: CSARDQRARYGYTF.

This clonotype was counted between two and nine times. The chain joins TRBV28 to TRBJ1-2; D gene unclear. Germline CDR1 and CDR2: MDHEN and SYDVKM. V was clipped by 3 bases and J by 2 bases, with 7 bases between them. The length of the CDR3 is 13 residues. As DNA, the CDR3 is TGTGCCAGCAGTTTGGTGTGGAACTATGGCTACACCTTC. This translates into CASSLVWNYGYTF.

Ten or more counts support this clonotype. This rearrangement joins TRBV7-9 to TRBJ1-1; weak D call: TRBD1 (6 bases). In germline, CDR1 is SEHNR, CDR2 FQNEAQ (reference sequence). The CDR3 spans 15 residues. V was trimmed by 2 bases and J by 7 bases, leaving 17 bases between them. The CDR3 spells CASSLSQRGDGEAFF. The CDR3, as DNA: TGTGCCAGCAGCTTATCGCAGAGGGGGGATGGTGAAGCTTTCTTT.

There are a few counts of this clonotype. The chain is built from TRBV7-2 and TRBJ2-3; D is ambiguous. CDR1 SGHTA and CDR2 FQGNSA come from the germline V gene. Trimming stripped 5 bases from V and 4 bases from J, with 10 bases between. The CDR3 is 13 residues long. This CDR3 is CASSPSRADTQYF. The CDR3, as DNA: TGTGCCAGCAGCCCGTCGAGAGCAGATACGCAGTATTTT.

This clonotype was found a few times. A clone one base away is much larger, so this may be a read error. This chain links TRBV12-3 or TRBV12-4 with TRBJ2-1, with D tentatively TRBD2 (6 bases). The CDR3 has 15 amino acids. The CDR3: CASSLQGGSYSEQFF. CDR3 bases: TGTGCCAGCAGTTTGCAGGGAGGCTCCTACAGTGAGCAGTTCTTC.

This sequence joins TRBV29-1 and TRBJ1-1; tentative D call: TRBD1 (6 bases). The V gene lost 7 bases and the J gene lost 3 bases, with 15 bases spanning the gap. Germline V gene data show CDR1 as SQVTM and CDR2 as ANQGSEA. CDR3 length: 13 amino acids. The CDR3 spells CSGLRGLDTEAFF. In DNA, the CDR3 is TGCAGCGGTCTCAGGGGCTTGGACACTGAAGCTTTCTTT. The whole variable domain, filled in from reference TRBV29-1 and TRBJ1-1, reads SAVISQKPSRDICQRGTSLTIQCQVDSQVTMMFWYRQQPGQSLTLIATANQGSEATYESGFVIDKFPISRPNLTFSTLTVSNMSPEDSSIYLCSGLRGLDTEAFFGQGTRLTVV.

This clonotype appeared many times. This chain uses TRBV28 with TRBJ2-5; 9 bases match TRBD1. Germline V CDR1 and CDR2: MDHEN, SYDVKM. The CDR3 totals 15 residues. V was pared by 6 bases and J by 1 base, with 6 bases of the junction left unmatched. The CDR3 sequence is CASRPQGASQETQYF. CDR3 DNA sequence: TGTGCCAGCAGACCACAGGGGGCTTCCCAAGAGACCCAGTACTTC.

In the case of this clonotype: This may stem from a read error, because a much larger clone lies one nucleotide away. The CDR3: CASSVAGKVYGQYF. CDR3 nucleotides: TGTGCCAGCAGCGTAGCGGGGAAAGTCTACGGGCAGTACTTC. V gene TRBV7-9 combines with J gene TRBJ2-7; 8 nucleotides line up with TRBD2. Germline CDR1 reads SEHNR; CDR2 reads FQNEAQ (reference sequence). The CDR3 runs to 14 residues.

This clonotype was recorded at least ten times. J is TRBJ1-2 and V is TRBV2; the D is unclear. The CDR3 consists of 14 residues. Germline values: CDR1 SNHLY, CDR2 FYNNEI. Trimming left V 2 bases short and J 3 bases short, with 10 bases between. The CDR3: CASSEQGSDYGYTF. The CDR3 DNA is TGTGCCAGCAGTGAACAAGGGTCGGACTATGGCTACACCTTC.

The CDR3 reads CSAPPRTSEKGGIQYF. In DNA, the CDR3 is TGCAGTGCCCCACCCCGGACTAGCGAAAAGGGGGGCATTCAGTACTTC. The chain is built from TRBV20-1 and TRBJ2-4, with 9 bases fitting TRBD2. Germline V gives CDR1 DFQATT, CDR2 SNEGSKA (reference sequence). V was clipped by 6 bases and J by 9 bases; unmatched bases: 18. This CDR3 comprises 16 residues.